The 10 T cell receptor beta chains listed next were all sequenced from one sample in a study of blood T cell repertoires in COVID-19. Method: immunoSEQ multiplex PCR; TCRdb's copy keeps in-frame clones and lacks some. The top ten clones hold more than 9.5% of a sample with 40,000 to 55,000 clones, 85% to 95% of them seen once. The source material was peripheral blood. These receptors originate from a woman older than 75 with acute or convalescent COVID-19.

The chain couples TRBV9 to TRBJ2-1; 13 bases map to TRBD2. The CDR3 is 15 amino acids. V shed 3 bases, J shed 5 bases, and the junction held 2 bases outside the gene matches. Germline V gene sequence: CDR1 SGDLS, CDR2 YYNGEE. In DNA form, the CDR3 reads TGTGCCAGCAGCGAGGGACTAGCGGGGAACAATGAGCAGTTCTTC. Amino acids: CASSEGLAGNNEQFF.

The chain's CDR3 is CASSGGGSGYTF. The CDR3 DNA reads TGTGCCAGCAGCGGAGGCGGGTCTGGCTACACCTTC. V usage is TRBV9 and J usage is TRBJ1-2; D ambiguous. The ends were cut back, 3 bases at V and 7 bases at J, with 10 bases in the middle. The CDR3 consists of 12 residues. From germline, CDR1 is SGDLS and CDR2 YYNGEE.

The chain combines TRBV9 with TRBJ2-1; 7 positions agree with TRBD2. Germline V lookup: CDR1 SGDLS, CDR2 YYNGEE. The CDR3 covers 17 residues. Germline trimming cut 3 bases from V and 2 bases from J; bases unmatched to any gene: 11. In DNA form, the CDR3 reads TGTGCCAGCAGCGCGGCTAGCGGCACCCTTGCCTACAATGAGCAGTTCTTC. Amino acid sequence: CASSAASGTLAYNEQFF.

In DNA, the CDR3 is TGCGCCAGCAGTGTACCGGGACTAGCGGGGTCCAGCCCCGACAATGAGCAGTTCTTC. Protein product: CASSVPGLAGSSPDNEQFF. The chain is built from TRBV10-1 and TRBJ2-1; 13 bases line up with TRBD2. Germline V CDR1 and CDR2: WNHNN, SYGVQD (reference sequence). CDR3 length equals 19 residues. The V segment lost 4 bases and the J segment 5 bases; nucleotides outside the gene matches: 14.

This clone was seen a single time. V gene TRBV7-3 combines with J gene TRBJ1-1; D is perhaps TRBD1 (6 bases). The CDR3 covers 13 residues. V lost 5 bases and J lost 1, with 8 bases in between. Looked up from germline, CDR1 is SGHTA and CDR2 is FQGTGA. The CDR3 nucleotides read TGTGCCAGCAGCGCACAGGGGAACACTGAAGCTTTCTTT. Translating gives CASSAQGNTEAFF.

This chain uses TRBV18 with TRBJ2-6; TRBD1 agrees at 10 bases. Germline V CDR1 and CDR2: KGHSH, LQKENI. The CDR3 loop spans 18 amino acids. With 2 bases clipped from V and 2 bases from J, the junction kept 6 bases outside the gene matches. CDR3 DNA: TGTGCCAGCTCACCATTCCGACAGGGGGCGGCTGGGGCCAACGTCCTGACTTTC. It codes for CASSPFRQGAAGANVLTF.

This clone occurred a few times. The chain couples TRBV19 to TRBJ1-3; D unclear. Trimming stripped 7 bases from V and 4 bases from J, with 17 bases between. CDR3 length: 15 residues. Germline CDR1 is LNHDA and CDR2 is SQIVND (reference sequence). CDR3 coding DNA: TGTGCCAGTACCTCCGTCTCCGGGAGAGGAAACACCATATATTTT. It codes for CASTSVSGRGNTIYF.

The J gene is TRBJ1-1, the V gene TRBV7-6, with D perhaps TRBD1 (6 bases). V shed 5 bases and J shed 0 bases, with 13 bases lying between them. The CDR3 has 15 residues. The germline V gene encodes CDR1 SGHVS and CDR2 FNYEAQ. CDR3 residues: CASSEQQGMNTEAFF. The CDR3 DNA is TGTGCCAGCAGCGAACAACAGGGTATGAACACTGAAGCTTTCTTT.

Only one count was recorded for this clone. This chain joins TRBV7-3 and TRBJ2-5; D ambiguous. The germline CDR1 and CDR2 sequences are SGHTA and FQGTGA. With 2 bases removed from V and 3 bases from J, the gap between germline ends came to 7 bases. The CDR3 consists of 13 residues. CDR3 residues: CASSLWREETQYF. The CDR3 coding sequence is TGTGCCAGCAGCTTATGGAGAGAAGAGACCCAGTACTTC.

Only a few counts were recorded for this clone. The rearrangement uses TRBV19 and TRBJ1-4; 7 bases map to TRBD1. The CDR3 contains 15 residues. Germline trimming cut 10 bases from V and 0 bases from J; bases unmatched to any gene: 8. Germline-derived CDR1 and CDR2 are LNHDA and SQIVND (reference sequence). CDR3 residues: CATQMGTATNEKLFF. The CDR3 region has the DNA TGTGCCACCCAAATGGGGACAGCAACTAATGAAAAACTGTTTTTT.